This passage covers 5 T cell receptor beta chains from one sample sequenced in a study of control samples from healthy donors and cancer patients. Profiling relied on immunoSEQ multiplex PCR, and the TCRdb table lists in-frame clones only, not all of them. The sample carries roughly 160,000 clones, 80% to 90% recorded once. Sequenced input: blood. The receptors were gathered from a woman aged 25 to 39 in good health.

The rearrangement links TRBV27 to TRBJ2-3, with D hard to call. Trimming shortened V by 6 bases and J by 0 bases, and 13 bases separated the two germline ends. Germline V CDR1 and CDR2: MNHEY, SMNVEV (reference sequence). The CDR3 contains 15 residues. The DNA of the CDR3 is TGTGCCAGCAGCCCAATTGGTGGCAGCACAGATACGCAGTATTTT. Translating it yields CASSPIGGSTDTQYF.

The rearrangement joins TRBV9 to TRBJ2-1; 9 bases line up with TRBD2. J lost 0 bases, V lost 1 base, and 2 bases had no gene match. The CDR3 totals 16 residues. Germline V gene lookup returns CDR1 SGDLS and CDR2 YYNGEE. CDR3 residues: CASSVLAGRSYNEQFF. The CDR3 bases are TGTGCCAGCAGCGTACTAGCGGGGCGCTCCTACAATGAGCAGTTCTTC.

This clone was seen once. The chain uses TRBV30 and TRBJ2-1; D is ambiguous. The CDR3 totals 15 residues. V lost 5 bases and J 3 bases, leaving 17 bases between the germline ends. The V gene's germline CDR1 is GTSNPN and CDR2 SVGIG (reference sequence). The CDR3 DNA reads TGTGCCTGGGGTACCTTGACGATCCACTACAATGAGCAGTTCTTC. Its protein product is CAWGTLTIHYNEQFF. Complete variable domain (other parts from reference TRBV30 and TRBJ2-1): SQTIHQWPATLVQPVGSPLSLECTVEGTSNPNLYWYRQAAGRGLQLLFYSVGIGQISSEVPQNLSASRPQDRQFILSSKKLLLSDSGFYLCAWGTLTIHYNEQFFGPGTRLTVL.

This chain connects TRBV18 to TRBJ1-6; no firm D call. Germline-derived CDR1 and CDR2 are KGHSH and LQKENI. The CDR3 consists of 13 residues. V lost 4 bases to trimming and J lost 8 bases, with 9 bases between them. The CDR3 here is CASSHTTDSPLHF. The CDR3 DNA reads as TGTGCCAGCTCACACACCACCGATTCACCCCTCCACTTT.

This clone has just one count. The chain employs TRBV27 and TRBJ2-1; 16 bases fit TRBD2. The CDR3 contains 16 residues. Germline V lookup: CDR1 MNHEY, CDR2 SMNVEV (reference sequence). The V gene end was trimmed by 6 bases and the J gene end by 3 bases; junction bases not matched to a gene: 2. The CDR3 region has the DNA TGTGCCAGCAGGGGACTAGCGGGAGGGCTCTACAATGAGCAGTTCTTC. Translated, it gives CASRGLAGGLYNEQFF.